The 13 T cell receptor beta chains below come from one sample, sequenced in a study of CD8+ T cells in alopecia areata. TCR sequencing used cDNA made by reverse transcription of extracted RNA. The protocol was immunoSEQ multiplex PCR, while the TCRdb copy is restricted to in-frame clones and leaves out a portion. The table includes about 150,000 clones, 62% detected once. The sample consisted of CD8+ T cells sorted from blood. These receptors all come from a human donor in good health.

The V gene is TRBV7-6, the J gene TRBJ2-5; 9 bases map to TRBD2. The ends lost 2 bases at V and 2 bases at J; junction bases unmatched: 3. CDR1 and CDR2 from the germline V gene are SGHVS and FNYEAQ. The CDR3 runs 15 residues. The CDR3 here is CASSLRLAGQETQYF. The CDR3 DNA reads TGTGCCAGCAGCTTACGCCTAGCGGGGCAAGAGACCCAGTACTTC.

The gene calls are TRBV11-2 and TRBJ2-1, with D uncertain. Germline loops: CDR1 SGHAT, CDR2 FQNNGV. The V end was cut by 4 bases, the J end by 12 bases, with 13 bases between. The CDR3 runs 12 residues. This chain's CDR3 is CASSSARSLQFF. The CDR3 bases are TGTGCCAGCAGCTCGGCCCGGTCCCTGCAGTTCTTC.

In this sample, this clone turned up a few times. The chain is built from TRBV29-1 and TRBJ1-4, with TRBD1 matching over 8 bases. V trimming: 7 bases; J trimming: 0 bases; junction bases outside the gene matches: 4. The CDR3 loop spans 14 amino acids. Germline CDR1 is SQVTM and CDR2 is ANQGSEA. CDR3 sequence (DNA): TGCAGCGAGGACAGGGAAACAACTAATGAAAAACTGTTTTTT. Encoded protein: CSEDRETTNEKLFF.

The chain joins TRBV2 to TRBJ2-5; D unresolved. This CDR3 contains 15 residues. V was clipped by 1 base and J by 6 bases, with 15 bases between them. Germline values: CDR1 SNHLY, CDR2 FYNNEI. CDR3 sequence (DNA): TGTGCCAGCAGTGAAGTGGGTGGCGGAGTTAAGACCCAGTACTTC. Its translation is CASSEVGGGVKTQYF.

In this sample, this clone turned up a few times. CDR3 sequence reads: CASSSPLKRETNEQFF. CDR3 bases: TGTGCCAGCAGCTCCCCACTTAAGCGGGAGACAAATGAGCAGTTCTTC. The rearrangement links TRBV5-6 to TRBJ2-1; 8 nucleotides agree with TRBD2. Germline V lookup: CDR1 SGHDT, CDR2 YYEEEE. The CDR3 spans 16 residues. V dropped 3 bases and J dropped 7; count of bases not matched to a gene: 12.

This clone has only a few counts. The V and J genes are TRBV6-5 and TRBJ2-7, with D unclear. The CDR3 covers 13 residues. V lost 0 bases to trimming and J lost 12 bases, with 15 bases between them. The germline gives CDR1 MNHEY, CDR2 SVGAGI. The CDR3 loop is CASSYSIGSPRYF. The CDR3 DNA reads as TGTGCCAGCAGTTACTCGATTGGCAGCCCCAGGTACTTC.

This clone has only a few counts. The J gene is TRBJ2-4, the V gene TRBV29-1; D is perhaps TRBD1 (6 bases). V was trimmed by 4 bases and J by 1 base, leaving 17 bases between them. CDR1 and CDR2 from the germline V gene are SQVTM and ANQGSEA. The CDR3 extends over 16 amino acids. The CDR3 loop is CSVGGRGLGAKNIQYF. Here the CDR3 DNA reads TGCAGCGTTGGCGGAAGGGGGTTGGGGGCCAAAAACATTCAGTACTTC.

V and J are TRBV9 and TRBJ2-6, with D hard to call. CDR3 length: 17 residues. Trimming took off 1 base at V and 4 bases at J, with 15 bases between the two ends. In germline, CDR1 is SGDLS, CDR2 YYNGEE. CDR3 protein: CASSVFVEFSGANVLTF. CDR3 in DNA: TGTGCCAGCAGCGTATTCGTAGAGTTTTCCGGGGCCAACGTCCTGACTTTC.

This sequence joins TRBV10-3 and TRBJ2-7; 7 nucleotides align to TRBD2. V dropped 9 bases and J dropped 6; count of bases not matched to a gene: 2. Germline CDR1 is ENHRY and CDR2 is SYGVKD. CDR3 length: 10 residues. In DNA form, the CDR3 reads TGTGCCATGGGGGAGGGCGAGCAGTACTTC. This translates into CAMGEGEQYF.

The V gene is TRBV19, the J gene TRBJ1-1; TRBD1 matches 7 bases. With V trimmed by 4 bases and J by 8 bases, 4 bases remained unmatched. CDR3 size: 12 residues. CDR1 and CDR2 from the germline V gene are LNHDA and SQIVND (reference sequence). CDR3 protein: CASSKLGQEAFF. As DNA, the CDR3 is TGTGCCAGTAGTAAATTGGGACAGGAAGCTTTCTTT.

The rearrangement joins TRBV23-1 to TRBJ2-5; D may be TRBD2 (6 bases). TRBV23-1 is marked as an open reading frame, function uncertain. Trimming took 7 bases from V and 4 from J, leaving 16 bases between them. This CDR3 region has 14 residues. CDR3 DNA: TGCGCCAGCAACCCTTCGACGGGACTAGAGACCCAGTACTTC. It yields the protein CASNPSTGLETQYF.

This sequence joins TRBV5-6 and TRBJ2-7; possibly TRBD1 for D (6 bases). V lost 1 base and J lost 3, with 11 bases in between. The CDR3 covers 14 residues. Germline V gives CDR1 SGHDT, CDR2 YYEEEE. The CDR3 loop is CASSLRTANYEQYF. The CDR3 DNA reads TGTGCCAGCAGCTTGAGGACAGCCAACTACGAGCAGTACTTC.

The chain recombines TRBV28 with TRBJ2-7; 10 bases are shared with TRBD2. The CDR3 runs to 15 residues. The V segment lost 5 bases and the J segment 4 bases; nucleotides outside the gene matches: 8. Per germline, CDR1 MDHEN and CDR2 SYDVKM. The CDR3 nucleotides are TGTGCCAGCAGTCCTAGGACTAGCGGACTATACGAGCAGTACTTC. Protein: CASSPRTSGLYEQYF.